This T cell receptor (beta chain) was retrieved from a study of T-cell memory formation after mild COVID-19. Study-wide results and caveats: There was a balanced CD4/CD8 profile in clones contracting day 15 to 85, and later expanders leaned CD4+. Some SARS-CoV-2-responding clones were already detected in memory before infection. Shrinking CD4+ clones resided mostly in CM and EM, and CD8+ ones in EMRA.

The 5'RACE method, run with constant-segment primers, produced TCR alpha and TCR beta cDNA libraries (carrying sample barcodes and UMIs). TCRdb re-derived calls from the 5' RACE reads in MiXCR, one entry per CDR3 protein. The data hold 150,000 to 200,000 distinct CDR3 sequences, with around 15% observed a single time. The length of the CDR3 is 14 residues. CDR1 is SGHTA, CDR2 FQGNSA, per germline. A word on this clonotype: Its matching antigen is unknown. A junction end diverges from the germline sequence, so it may reflect a read error.

The genes are TRBV7-2 and TRBJ2-1; D is unclear. This sequence was found in an adult woman who had mild COVID-19 (a few samples of this study predate the infection). Cell type and time point are not known. Sequencing input: PBMCs or a T cell subset sorted from them (not recorded which). As DNA, the CDR3 is TGTGCCAGCAGCTTCACCCTCGGACCGCCTGAGGAGTTCTTC. It is translated as CASSFTLGPPEEFF.